Listed below are T cell receptor beta chains from one sample, sequenced in a study of blood T cell repertoires in COVID-19. Using immunoSEQ multiplex PCR, the repertoire was profiled, and TCRdb retains in-frame clones only, with some absent. The sample has some 320,000 clones; just under 90% are singletons. Input material: peripheral blood. These receptors were taken from a woman aged 25 to 39 with COVID-19, enrolled during active disease. The CDR3 runs from the conserved cysteine through the conserved F or W. D genes are given only for firm matches. Some rows mark clone size as missing; the rest say once, few, many or name a class of expanded clone.

CDR3 | DNA | size | D | J | length | V
CASSLAEGNQPQHF | TGCGCCAGCAGCTTGGCCGAGGGCAATCAGCCCCAGCATTTT | . | . | TRBJ1-5 | 14 | TRBV5-1
CASSLRDRGYGYTF | TGTGCCAGCAGTTTGCGGGACAGGGGATATGGCTACACCTTC | . | TRBD1 | TRBJ1-2 | 14 | TRBV6-5
CASSLLAGLGDTQYF | TGTGCCAGCAGCCTACTAGCGGGACTCGGGGATACGCAGTATTTT | . | TRBD2 | TRBJ2-3 | 15 | TRBV7-9
CASSNRQGSTEAFF | TGTGCCAGCAGCAACAGACAGGGGAGTACTGAAGCTTTCTTT | . | . | TRBJ1-1 | 14 | TRBV21-1
CASRPGQIVEAFF | TGTGCCAGCAGGCCTGGACAGATTGTTGAAGCTTTCTTT | . | . | TRBJ1-1 | 13 | TRBV6-5
CASSGRGQAYEQYF | TGCGCCAGCAGCGGCCGCGGACAGGCCTACGAGCAGTACTTC | . | TRBD1 | TRBJ2-7 | 14 | TRBV5-1
CASSRGGSHTEAFF | TGTGCCAGCTCACGAGGGGGCTCGCACACTGAAGCTTTCTTT | once | TRBD1 | TRBJ1-1 | 14 | TRBV18
CASSEGFRGWYGYTF | TGTGCCAGCAGTGAGGGTTTCAGGGGGTGGTATGGCTACACCTTC | once | TRBD1 | TRBJ1-2 | 15 | TRBV6-1
CASRQGTEAFF | TGTGCCAGCCGACAGGGCACTGAAGCTTTCTTT | . | TRBD1 | TRBJ1-1 | 11 | TRBV6-5
CASSPDRGDEQFF | TGTGCCAGCAGCCCCGACCGGGGGGATGAGCAGTTCTTC | . | TRBD2 | TRBJ2-1 | 13 | TRBV11-3
CASSLQGGGNTIYF | TGTGCCAGCAGCTTGCAGGGAGGCGGAAACACCATATATTTT | . | . | TRBJ1-3 | 14 | TRBV5-5
CASVPPGGGNQPQHF | TGTGCCAGCGTTCCCCCGGGGGGCGGCAATCAGCCCCAGCATTTT | . | . | TRBJ1-5 | 15 | TRBV7-2
CASSKDWATEAFF | TGTGCCAGCAGTAAGGACTGGGCGACTGAAGCTTTCTTT | . | . | TRBJ1-1 | 13 | TRBV6-5
CSASRRGDYGYTF | TGCAGTGCTAGTCGCAGGGGGGACTATGGCTACACCTTC | . | TRBD1 | TRBJ1-2 | 13 | TRBV20-1
CASSQGQGRAGELFF | TGTGCCAGCAGCCAAGGACAGGGAAGGGCCGGGGAGCTGTTTTTT | . | TRBD1 | TRBJ2-2 | 15 | TRBV7-9
CTKGHSRPGQERTGELFF | TGCACCAAGGGTCACAGCCGTCCGGGACAGGAGAGGACCGGGGAGCTGTTTTTT | . | . | TRBJ2-2 | 18 | TRBV1
CASGLGAGQGADTQYF | TGTGCTAGTGGTTTGGGAGCAGGTCAGGGGGCTGATACGCAGTATTTT | . | TRBD1 | TRBJ2-3 | 16 | TRBV12-5
CASSSINNSPETQYF | TGTGCCAGCAGCTCGATTAATAACTCGCCGGAGACCCAGTACTTC | . | . | TRBJ2-5 | 15 | TRBV7-9
CASSFQGVGEQFF | TGTGCCAGCAGCTTTCAGGGGGTCGGTGAGCAGTTCTTC | once | TRBD1 | TRBJ2-1 | 13 | TRBV7-2
CASRPGDNRETQYF | TGTGCCAGCAGGCCAGGGGACAATCGAGAGACCCAGTACTTC | . | . | TRBJ2-5 | 14 | TRBV28
CASRPGDRTNEKLFF | TGTGCCAGCAGACCCGGAGACAGAACTAATGAAAAACTGTTTTTT | . | . | TRBJ1-4 | 15 | TRBV6-5
CSVPQGNTEAFF | TGCAGCGTTCCCCAGGGGAACACTGAAGCTTTCTTT | . | . | TRBJ1-1 | 12 | TRBV29-1
CASSPGFYEQYF | TGTGCCAGCAGTCCGGGATTCTACGAGCAGTACTTC | . | . | TRBJ2-7 | 12 | TRBV12-3/TRBV12-4
CASSSTPRLAGVQETQYF | TGTGCCAGCAGTTCCACCCCGAGACTAGCGGGGGTGCAAGAGACCCAGTACTTC | . | TRBD2 | TRBJ2-5 | 18 | TRBV6-2/TRBV6-3
CASSPRTGGAGELFF | TGCGCCAGCAGCCCTCGGACAGGGGGGGCCGGGGAGCTGTTTTTT | . | TRBD1 | TRBJ2-2 | 15 | TRBV5-1
CATARTGSYGYTF | TGTGCCACCGCAAGGACAGGGAGCTATGGCTACACCTTC | few | TRBD1 | TRBJ1-2 | 13 | TRBV24-1